This T cell receptor beta chain comes out of a study of cytomegalovirus exposure and HLA in healthy donors. Study-wide points: In a later analysis, TCR beta V- and J-gene trimming was associated with a missense DCLRE1C variant. An analysis that came later showed most CMV-associated TCR beta chains appearing HLA-restricted. For most TCR beta V segments, an earlier analysis put the productive rate at about 90% or about 30% of the time.

A multiplex PCR was run with 60 Vbeta primers and 13 Jbeta primers. Method: immunoSEQ multiplex PCR; TCRdb's copy keeps in-frame clones and lacks some. Recorded for this sample: more than 95,000 clones. Each donor was healthy, and each was a bone marrow donor. In regard to this clone: Its antigen remains unknown.

The CDR3 has 14 residues. Looked up from germline, CDR1 is ENHRY and CDR2 is SYGVKD. J gave up 3 bases and V 10 bases, and 5 bases lay outside the gene matches. Sequencing was performed on PBMCs. The TCR sequence derives from a man between 18 and 29 years old in good health and CMV-seronegative. J is TRBJ2-2 and V is TRBV10-3; 10 positions match TRBD2. DNA for the CDR3: TGTGCCAACTCCGGGACTAGCGACACCGGGGAGCTGTTTTTT. Protein product: CANSGTSDTGELFF.